The source of this T cell receptor beta chain is a study of blood T cell repertoires in COVID-19. The ends lost 7 bases at V and 3 bases at J; junction bases unmatched: 3. Germline V lookup: CDR1 SGHRS, CDR2 YFSETQ. The CDR3 loop spans 13 amino acids. Original processing notes: Amplification from reference gene primers served as the basis for estimated nucleated cell counts. The repertoire was sequenced with immunoSEQ multiplex PCR; TCRdb's copy has only in-frame clones and lacks some. V, J and clone size were drawn from that table, and D and trimming were deduced from the DNA. The sample has 150,000 or so clones, under 85% seen once.

The genes are TRBV5-1 and TRBJ2-3; TRBD1 matches at 9 bases. This clonotype was sampled from a man in his 70s who had recovered from COVID-19. The specimen sequenced was peripheral blood. The CDR3 region has the DNA TGCGCCAGCTACGGACAGGGGACAGATACGCAGTATTTT. As protein: CASYGQGTDTQYF.